A selection of T cell receptor beta chains follows, all from one sample in a study of shared clonotypes between healthy human individuals. Clones were sequenced by immunoSEQ multiplex PCR, and TCRdb holds only the in-frame ones, with some missing. Of 600,000 to 700,000 clones listed, 60% to 75% are singletons. Specimen: memory CD4+ T cells sorted from blood. These receptors were collected from a woman aged 30 to 39 in good health. Each CDR3 is given with its conserved first and last residue. Each record gives: J gene, D gene, clone size, V gene, CDR3 DNA, CDR3 protein. D genes are given only for firm matches. Rows give clone size only sometimes, using once, few, many, or a class for an expanded clone.

j_call: TRBJ2-3
d_call: TRBD1
clone_size: NA
v_call: TRBV4-1
cdr3_nt: TGCGCCAGCAGCACCGGGACAGACAGGGCGTCGGATACGCAGTATTTT
cdr3_aa: CASSTGTDRASDTQYF

j_call: TRBJ2-5
d_call: NA
clone_size: NA
v_call: TRBV30
cdr3_nt: TGTGCCTGGAGTGTACTCGGGACTGCCGAAGAGACCCAGTACTTC
cdr3_aa: CAWSVLGTAEETQYF

j_call: TRBJ2-7
d_call: NA
clone_size: NA
v_call: TRBV5-6
cdr3_nt: TGTGCCAGCAGCTCCTATTACGAGCAGTACTTC
cdr3_aa: CASSSYYEQYF

j_call: TRBJ2-2
d_call: TRBD1
clone_size: NA
v_call: TRBV19
cdr3_nt: TGTGCCAGTATCCGTTCGGGACAGGGGGTCACCGGGGAGCTGTTTTTT
cdr3_aa: CASIRSGQGVTGELFF

j_call: TRBJ1-5
d_call: NA
clone_size: NA
v_call: TRBV6-6
cdr3_nt: TGTGCCAGCAGACAAGACAGAGAGTATCAGCCCCAGCATTTT
cdr3_aa: CASRQDREYQPQHF

j_call: TRBJ1-4
d_call: NA
clone_size: NA
v_call: TRBV6-1
cdr3_nt: TGTGCCAGCAGTGGGGGTCGAAGGGAAAAACTGTTTTTT
cdr3_aa: CASSGGRREKLFF

j_call: TRBJ2-7
d_call: NA
clone_size: NA
v_call: TRBV6-5
cdr3_nt: TGTGAAAGGGCCTACGAGCAGTACTTC
cdr3_aa: CERAYEQYF

j_call: TRBJ1-1
d_call: NA
clone_size: NA
v_call: TRBV4-3
cdr3_nt: TGCGCCAGCAGCCAAGACGGGGGGGCTTTCTTT
cdr3_aa: CASSQDGGAFF

j_call: TRBJ2-2
d_call: TRBD2
clone_size: NA
v_call: TRBV2
cdr3_nt: TGTGCCAGCAGCACTAGCGGCAACACCGGGGAGCTGTTTTTT
cdr3_aa: CASSTSGNTGELFF

j_call: TRBJ2-7
d_call: TRBD2
clone_size: NA
v_call: TRBV6-5
cdr3_nt: TGTGCCAGCAGGCGACTAGCGGGAGAATCGAACGAGCAGTACTTC
cdr3_aa: CASRRLAGESNEQYF

j_call: TRBJ2-7
d_call: TRBD1
clone_size: NA
v_call: TRBV27
cdr3_nt: TGTGCCAGCAGCAATACCGAGACAGGGTCCTACGAGCAGTACTTC
cdr3_aa: CASSNTETGSYEQYF

j_call: TRBJ2-4
d_call: TRBD1
clone_size: NA
v_call: TRBV6-1
cdr3_nt: TGTGCCAGCAGTGATCCGGGACAGGGGGCGCGTGCCAAAAACATTCAGTACTTC
cdr3_aa: CASSDPGQGARAKNIQYF

j_call: TRBJ2-1
d_call: TRBD2
clone_size: once
v_call: TRBV28
cdr3_nt: TGTGCCAGCAGCCCCACTAGCGGGGGCTACAATGAGCAGTTCTTC
cdr3_aa: CASSPTSGGYNEQFF

j_call: TRBJ1-5
d_call: NA
clone_size: NA
v_call: TRBV6-6
cdr3_nt: TGTGCCAGCAGTTATGGCCGAAATCAGCCCCAGCATTTT
cdr3_aa: CASSYGRNQPQHF

j_call: TRBJ1-4
d_call: TRBD1
clone_size: NA
v_call: TRBV9
cdr3_nt: TGTGCCAGCAGCGGAGACAGGGGAGGAGGTTATGAAAAACTGTTTTTT
cdr3_aa: CASSGDRGGGYEKLFF

j_call: TRBJ2-2
d_call: TRBD1
clone_size: NA
v_call: TRBV5-1
cdr3_nt: TGCGCCAGCAGGCCACAGGGGGCGCCGGACACCGGGGAGCTGTTTTTT
cdr3_aa: CASRPQGAPDTGELFF

j_call: TRBJ1-2
d_call: TRBD1
clone_size: once
v_call: TRBV6-6
cdr3_nt: TGTGCCAGCAGCGGGGACAGGGAAGGCTACACCTTC
cdr3_aa: CASSGDREGYTF

j_call: TRBJ1-3
d_call: NA
clone_size: NA
v_call: TRBV4-1
cdr3_nt: TGCGCCAGCAGCCCTAGAGGTGGATCTGGAAACACCATATATTTT
cdr3_aa: CASSPRGGSGNTIYF

j_call: TRBJ2-3
d_call: TRBD1
clone_size: NA
v_call: TRBV7-9
cdr3_nt: TGTGCCAGCAGCTCCACACAGGGGACAGATACGCAGTATTTT
cdr3_aa: CASSSTQGTDTQYF

j_call: TRBJ1-1
d_call: NA
clone_size: NA
v_call: TRBV5-1
cdr3_nt: TGCGCCAGCAGCTTGTCGGACCCCCAAAGAGGGGCTTTCTTT
cdr3_aa: CASSLSDPQRGAFF

j_call: TRBJ1-2
d_call: TRBD1
clone_size: NA
v_call: TRBV5-4
cdr3_nt: TGTGCCAGCAGCTTGATAGGACAGGGGGCTATAGGCTACACCTTC
cdr3_aa: CASSLIGQGAIGYTF

j_call: TRBJ1-2
d_call: NA
clone_size: few
v_call: TRBV28
cdr3_nt: TGTGCCAGCAGTGGTGGGACGGCCTATGGCTACACCTTC
cdr3_aa: CASSGGTAYGYTF